These 21 T cell receptor beta chains share one sample of origin, sequenced in a study of T-cell reconstitution after alpha-beta-depleted transplantation in children. The TCRbeta library incorporated unique molecular identifiers. TCRdb fed the PCR reads into MiXCR, producing one record per CDR3 protein. The sample contains roughly 120,000 distinct CDR3 sequences, 10% of which appear only once. The sequenced sample was PBMCs, obtained before TCRalphabeta/CD19-depleted stem cell transplant. These receptors originate from a boy between 2 and 10 years old with acute lymphoblastic leukemia, due to receive a stem cell transplant.

This sequence joins TRBV6-1 and TRBJ2-5; TRBD1 might be the D (5 bases). V lost 6 bases to trimming and J lost 1 base, with 9 bases between them. CDR1 and CDR2 (germline): MNHNS, SASEGT. The CDR3 runs to 13 residues. Written as DNA, the CDR3 is TGTGCCAGCAGAAAAAGGGGCCAAGAGACCCAGTACTTC. It specifies CASRKRGQETQYF.

The sample holds a few counts of this clonotype. The V and J genes are TRBV20-1 and TRBJ1-1, with D uncertain. Germline CDR1 DFQATT, CDR2 SNEGSKA (reference sequence). CDR3 size: 13 residues. The V end was cut by 0 bases, the J end by 3 bases, with 8 bases between. The CDR3 nucleotides are TGCAGTGCTAGAGATGTAGGTGACACTGAAGCTTTCTTT. Residues: CSARDVGDTEAFF.

This clonotype was counted between two and nine times. This rearrangement joins TRBV5-1 to TRBJ2-1; 9 nucleotides line up with TRBD1. From germline, CDR1 is SGHRS and CDR2 YFSETQ. This CDR3 spans 16 amino acids. The V and J ends lost 2 bases and 5 bases, in that order; junction bases with no gene match: 8. This CDR3 reads CASSFTGGMRNNEQFF. The CDR3, as DNA: TGCGCCAGCAGCTTTACAGGGGGCATGAGGAACAATGAGCAGTTCTTC. Filled out from reference TRBV5-1 and TRBJ2-1, the complete variable domain reads KAGVTQTPRYLIKTRGQQVTLSCSPISGHRSVSWYQQTPGQGLQFLFEYFSETQRNKGNFPGRFSGRQFSNSRSEMNVSTLELGDSALYLCASSFTGGMRNNEQFFGPGTRLTVL.

This clonotype was seen more than once but under ten times. The rearrangement links TRBV7-3 to TRBJ2-1; TRBD1 agrees at 9 bases. The CDR3 length is 16 residues. From germline, CDR1 is SGHTA and CDR2 FQGTGA. With 5 bases clipped from V and 5 bases from J, the junction kept 10 bases outside the gene matches. Here the CDR3 DNA reads TGTGCCAGCAGCCACAAGGGGGACAGGGAAAACAATGAGCAGTTCTTC. It is translated as CASSHKGDRENNEQFF.

This sequence joins TRBV6-1 and TRBJ1-2; 9 bases agree with TRBD1. The CDR3 extends over 13 amino acids. Germline CDR1 reads MNHNS; CDR2 reads SASEGT. Unmatched junction bases numbered 5, after V lost 6 bases and J lost 6 bases. CDR3 in DNA: TGTGCCAGCAGCCCCCGGACAGGGGATGGCTACACCTTC. Encoded protein: CASSPRTGDGYTF.

V gene TRBV27 combines with J gene TRBJ2-7; the D gene is possibly TRBD1 (6 bases). Between the trimmed V and J ends, which lost 7 bases and 6 bases, there was a span of 16 bases. CDR3 length equals 13 residues. Germline V lookup: CDR1 MNHEY, CDR2 SMNVEV (reference sequence). This chain's CDR3 is CASILNRDIEQYF. The DNA for the CDR3 is TGTGCCAGCATCCTAAACCGGGACATCGAGCAGTACTTC.

This clonotype was seen only a few times. The chain links TRBV12-3 or TRBV12-4 to TRBJ2-3, with TRBD2 matching 9 bases. This CDR3 spans 13 amino acids. J was trimmed by 8 bases and V by 7 bases; bases with no gene match: 7. CDR3 residues: CASTGTSKGTQYF. The CDR3 bases are TGTGCCAGCACGGGGACTAGCAAGGGTACGCAGTATTTT.

The J gene is TRBJ1-3, the V gene TRBV20-1; weak D call: TRBD1 (5 bases). There are 13 residues in the CDR3. Trimming removed 3 bases at V and 4 bases at J, with 10 bases between. The V gene's germline CDR1 is DFQATT and CDR2 SNEGSKA (reference sequence). CDR3 region: CSARRGNGNTIYF. Written as DNA, the CDR3 is TGCAGTGCTAGGAGGGGAAACGGAAACACCATATATTTT.

Worth noting for this clonotype: Germline is not matched at one junction end, which may reflect a read error. The rearrangement uses TRBV7-9 and TRBJ1-4; D is unclear. This CDR3 has 14 residues. Germline V gene sequence: CDR1 SEHNR, CDR2 FQNEAQ (reference sequence). The CDR3 sequence: CAISLLGFNEKLFF. As DNA, the CDR3 is TGTGCCATCAGCTTATTAGGGTTTAATGAAAAACTGTTTTTT.

J is TRBJ1-1 and V is TRBV27, with no clear D. From germline, CDR1 is MNHEY and CDR2 SMNVEV (reference sequence). Trimming shortened V by 3 bases and J by 1 base, and 6 bases separated the two germline ends. CDR3 size: 13 residues. The chain's CDR3 is CASSFVRNTEAFF. CDR3 coding DNA: TGTGCCAGCAGTTTCGTACGGAACACTGAAGCTTTCTTT.

This chain links TRBV4-2 with TRBJ2-1; TRBD1 aligns across 10 bases. The CDR3 is 16 amino acids. Germline V gives CDR1 LGHNA, CDR2 YNFKEQ. The junction had 6 bases not matched to a gene; V was cut back by 1 base and J by 6 bases. This CDR3 is CASSQGTGGMANEQFF. For the CDR3, the DNA is TGTGCCAGCAGCCAAGGGACAGGGGGGATGGCCAATGAGCAGTTCTTC.

The rearrangement links TRBV29-1 to TRBJ1-1; D gene ambiguous. The CDR3 runs 17 residues. CDR1 is SQVTM, CDR2 ANQGSEA, per germline. The V end was cut by 1 base, the J end by 6 bases, with 24 bases between. The CDR3 is CSVEGVLAGVFGSEAFF. The CDR3 DNA is TGCAGCGTTGAAGGGGTTCTGGCCGGGGTATTTGGCTCTGAAGCTTTCTTT.

V gene TRBV5-1 combines with J gene TRBJ2-1; either TRBD1 or TRBD2 may fit D (6 bases each). In germline, CDR1 is SGHRS, CDR2 YFSETQ. This CDR3 has 15 amino acids. Trimming pared 0 bases from V and 2 bases from J, leaving 9 bases between. Written as DNA, the CDR3 is TGCGCCAGCAGCTTGGAGGGGGGAACCTACAATGAGCAGTTCTTC. Protein: CASSLEGGTYNEQFF. The entire variable domain, with the rest obtained from reference TRBV5-1 and TRBJ2-1, is as follows: KAGVTQTPRYLIKTRGQQVTLSCSPISGHRSVSWYQQTPGQGLQFLFEYFSETQRNKGNFPGRFSGRQFSNSRSEMNVSTLELGDSALYLCASSLEGGTYNEQFFGPGTRLTVL.

The V and J genes are TRBV2 and TRBJ2-1; the D gene is possibly TRBD2 (5 bases). This CDR3 is built from 16 residues. V lost 5 bases and J lost 0, with 14 bases in between. CDR1 and CDR2 from the germline V gene are SNHLY and FYNNEI. Here the CDR3 DNA reads TGTGCCAGCAGTCGACGGAGGTCAAGCTCCTACAATGAGCAGTTCTTC. Translating gives CASSRRRSSSYNEQFF.

The chain employs TRBV6-1 and TRBJ1-1; unclear D gene. The CDR3 spans 13 residues. V lost 0 bases and J 6 bases, leaving 8 bases between the germline ends. The germline CDR1 and CDR2 sequences are MNHNS and SASEGT. The CDR3 DNA reads as TGTGCCAGCAGTGAAGCGTCTGAGGCTGAAGCTTTCTTT. This encodes CASSEASEAEAFF.

This clonotype has more than one count but fewer than ten. V is TRBV24-1 and J is TRBJ2-4; 7 nucleotides align to TRBD1. The germline V gene has CDR1 KGHDR and CDR2 SFDVKD. V dropped 2 bases and J dropped 9; count of bases not matched to a gene: 12. This CDR3 has 16 residues. The CDR3 bases are TGTGCCACCAGTGATTCGAGGGGAGAGGGGGCCCTCATTCAGTACTTC. Translation gives CATSDSRGEGALIQYF.

This clonotype came up a few times. This chain connects TRBV5-1 to TRBJ1-2; D gene uncertain. The CDR3 is 16 amino acids. V lost 5 bases, J lost 4 bases, and 21 bases lay in between. Germline loops: CDR1 SGHRS, CDR2 YFSETQ. CDR3 bases: TGCGCCAGCAGTCTAACGCGGGCAGATCCTTTCTATGGCTACACCTTC. Protein sequence: CASSLTRADPFYGYTF.

The rearrangement links TRBV28 to TRBJ2-7, with 7 bases identical to TRBD1. The CDR3 sequence is 13 residues long. Germline CDR1 reads MDHEN; CDR2 reads SYDVKM. The ends lost 7 bases at V and 5 bases at J; junction bases unmatched: 8. The CDR3 spells CASTTHRGDEQYF. DNA for the CDR3: TGTGCCAGCACGACGCACAGGGGAGACGAGCAGTACTTC.

The V gene is TRBV7-9, the J gene TRBJ2-3, with D uncertain. The germline gives CDR1 SEHNR, CDR2 FQNEAQ (reference sequence). V gave up 0 bases and J gave up 3 bases, with 13 bases separating them. The CDR3 runs 16 residues. CDR3 in amino acids: CASSLASGPTTDTQYF. The DNA of the CDR3 is TGTGCCAGCAGCTTAGCGTCGGGCCCAACTACAGATACGCAGTATTTT.

This clonotype was counted between two and nine times. The chain carries TRBV6-1 and TRBJ2-7; 12 nucleotides align to TRBD1. The CDR3 has 14 amino acids. V shed 7 bases and J 4 bases; nucleotides not matched to a gene: 5. Germline values: CDR1 MNHNS, CDR2 SASEGT. The CDR3 is CASKPGQGAYEQYF. DNA of the CDR3: TGTGCCAGCAAACCGGGACAGGGGGCTTACGAGCAGTACTTC.

There are a few counts of this clonotype. The chain has TRBV5-1 and TRBJ1-5, with D possibly being TRBD1 (5 bases). The CDR3 has 13 amino acids. Germline V gene sequence: CDR1 SGHRS, CDR2 YFSETQ. V was trimmed by 4 bases and J by 4 bases, leaving 9 bases between them. CDR3 nucleotide sequence: TGCGCCAGCAGCCAAGACAGAAATCAGCCCCAGCATTTT. Encoded protein: CASSQDRNQPQHF.